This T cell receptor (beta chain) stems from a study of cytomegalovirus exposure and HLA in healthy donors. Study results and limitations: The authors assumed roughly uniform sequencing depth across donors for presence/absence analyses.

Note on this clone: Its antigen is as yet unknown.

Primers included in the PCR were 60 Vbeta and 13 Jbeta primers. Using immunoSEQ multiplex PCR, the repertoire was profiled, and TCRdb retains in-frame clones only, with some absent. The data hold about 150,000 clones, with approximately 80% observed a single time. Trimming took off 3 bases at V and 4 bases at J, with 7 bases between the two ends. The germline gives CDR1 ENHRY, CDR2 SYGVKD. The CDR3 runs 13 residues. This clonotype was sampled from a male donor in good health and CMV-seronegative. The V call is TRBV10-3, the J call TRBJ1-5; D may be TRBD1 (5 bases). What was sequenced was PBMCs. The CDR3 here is CAISEQENQPQHF. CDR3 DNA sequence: TGTGCCATCAGTGAACAGGAAAATCAGCCCCAGCATTTT.